This record covers a single TCR beta chain. The target antigen is unknown. A universal primer site came from template switching; cDNA carried unique molecular identifiers. TCRdb used MiXCR to reprocess the 5' RACE reads, holding one entry per CDR3 protein. The sample lists 1.5 million to 2 million distinct CDR3 sequences, under 35% occurring once. The CDR3 extends over 18 amino acids. From germline, CDR1 is SNHLY and CDR2 FYNNEI. The germline V and J ends were trimmed by 4 bases and 0 bases, with 18 bases remaining between them. This sample stems from a study of identical twins. General observations from the study: An excess of low generation probability was shown by twin-shared out-of-frame alpha sequences.

The receptor's source is a newborn girl in good health. The chain couples TRBV2 to TRBJ2-2; no definite D call. Specimen: cord blood. CDR3 in amino acids: CASSVPFQGRANTGELFF. The DNA of the CDR3 is TGTGCCAGCAGTGTCCCCTTCCAAGGAAGGGCGAACACCGGGGAGCTGTTTTTT.